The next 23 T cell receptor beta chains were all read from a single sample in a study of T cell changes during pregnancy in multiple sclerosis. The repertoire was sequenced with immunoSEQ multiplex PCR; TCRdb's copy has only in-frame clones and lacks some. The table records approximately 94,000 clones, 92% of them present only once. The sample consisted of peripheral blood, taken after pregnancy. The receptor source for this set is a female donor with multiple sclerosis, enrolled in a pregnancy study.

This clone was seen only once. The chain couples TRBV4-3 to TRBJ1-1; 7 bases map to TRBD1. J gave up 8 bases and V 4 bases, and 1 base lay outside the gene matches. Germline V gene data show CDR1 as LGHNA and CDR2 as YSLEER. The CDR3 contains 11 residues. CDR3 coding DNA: TGCGCCAGCAGCCTGGACAGGGAAGCTTTCTTT. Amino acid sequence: CASSLDREAFF.

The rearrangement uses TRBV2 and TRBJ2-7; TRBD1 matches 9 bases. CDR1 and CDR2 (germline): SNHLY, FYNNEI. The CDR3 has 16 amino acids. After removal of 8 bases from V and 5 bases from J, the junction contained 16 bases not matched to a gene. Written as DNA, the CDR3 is TGTGCCAGCTCTGGACTACGGGACAGGGTTGGGGACGAGCAGTACTTC. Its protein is CASSGLRDRVGDEQYF.

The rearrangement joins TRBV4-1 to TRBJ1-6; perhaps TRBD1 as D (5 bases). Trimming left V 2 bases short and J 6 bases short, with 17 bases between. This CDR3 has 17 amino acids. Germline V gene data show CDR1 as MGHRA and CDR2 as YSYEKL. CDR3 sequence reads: CASSQFPAGRSNSPLHF. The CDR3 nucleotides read TGCGCCAGCAGCCAATTTCCCGCAGGGCGGTCTAATTCACCCCTCCACTTT.

The CDR3 nucleotides are TGTGCCAGCAGCGTCGAGGACAAGTACACAGATACGCAGTATTTT. This gives the protein CASSVEDKYTDTQYF. This sequence joins TRBV9 and TRBJ2-3, with a tentative D call TRBD1 (5 bases). V lost 2 bases, J lost 2 bases, and 12 bases lay in between. The CDR3 has 15 residues. Germline assignment: CDR1 SGDLS and CDR2 YYNGEE.

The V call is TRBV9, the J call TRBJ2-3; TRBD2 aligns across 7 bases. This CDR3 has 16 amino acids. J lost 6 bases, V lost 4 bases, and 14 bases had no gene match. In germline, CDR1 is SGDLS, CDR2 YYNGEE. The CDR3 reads CASSREGTTPSDTQYF. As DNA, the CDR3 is TGTGCCAGCAGCCGGGAAGGGACTACTCCCTCGGATACGCAGTATTTT.

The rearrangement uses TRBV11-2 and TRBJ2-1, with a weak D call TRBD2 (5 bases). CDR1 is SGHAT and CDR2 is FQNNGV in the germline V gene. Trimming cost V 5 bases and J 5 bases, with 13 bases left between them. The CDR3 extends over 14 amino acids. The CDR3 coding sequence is TGTGCCAGCAGCCCCCCAGGACTCAACAATGAGCAGTTCTTC. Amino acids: CASSPPGLNNEQFF.

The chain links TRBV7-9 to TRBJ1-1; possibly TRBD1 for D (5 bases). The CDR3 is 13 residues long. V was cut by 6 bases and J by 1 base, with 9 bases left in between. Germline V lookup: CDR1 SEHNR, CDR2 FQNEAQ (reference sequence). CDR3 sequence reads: CASSGGGNTEAFF. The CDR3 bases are TGTGCCAGCAGTGGGGGAGGGAACACTGAAGCTTTCTTT.

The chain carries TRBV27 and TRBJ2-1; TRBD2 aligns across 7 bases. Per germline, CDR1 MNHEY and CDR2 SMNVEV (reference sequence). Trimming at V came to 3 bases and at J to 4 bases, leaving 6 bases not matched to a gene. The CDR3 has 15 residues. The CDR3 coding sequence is TGTGCCAGCAGTTTGTCGGGACTACCGTACAATGAGCAGTTCTTC. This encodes CASSLSGLPYNEQFF.

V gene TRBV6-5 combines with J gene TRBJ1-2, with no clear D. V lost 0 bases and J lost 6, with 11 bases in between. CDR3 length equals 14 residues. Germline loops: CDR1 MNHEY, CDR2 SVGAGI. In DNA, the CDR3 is TGTGCCAGCAGTTACTCGTCCGGGAACAATGGCTACACCTTC. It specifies CASSYSSGNNGYTF.

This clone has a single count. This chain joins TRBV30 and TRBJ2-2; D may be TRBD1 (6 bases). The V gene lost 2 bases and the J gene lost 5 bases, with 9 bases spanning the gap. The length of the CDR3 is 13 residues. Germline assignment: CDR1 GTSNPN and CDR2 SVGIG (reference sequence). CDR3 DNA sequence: TGTGCCTGGAGTACAGGGCCGACCGGGGAGCTGTTTTTT. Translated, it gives CAWSTGPTGELFF.

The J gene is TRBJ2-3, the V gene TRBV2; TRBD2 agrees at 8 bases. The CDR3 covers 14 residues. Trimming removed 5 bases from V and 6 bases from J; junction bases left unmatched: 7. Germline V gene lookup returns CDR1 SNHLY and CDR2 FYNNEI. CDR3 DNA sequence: TGTGCCAGCAGTCCGGTAGCGGGAATCGATACGCAGTATTTT. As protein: CASSPVAGIDTQYF.

The CDR3 is CASSLAAQGTEAFF. The CDR3 DNA sequence: TGCGCCAGCAGCTTGGCCGCACAGGGGACTGAAGCTTTCTTT. The chain uses TRBV5-1 and TRBJ1-1, with 7 bases identical to TRBD1. Per the germline V gene, CDR1 is SGHRS and CDR2 is YFSETQ. V was pared by 0 bases and J by 5 bases, with 4 bases of the junction left unmatched. The CDR3 has 14 residues.

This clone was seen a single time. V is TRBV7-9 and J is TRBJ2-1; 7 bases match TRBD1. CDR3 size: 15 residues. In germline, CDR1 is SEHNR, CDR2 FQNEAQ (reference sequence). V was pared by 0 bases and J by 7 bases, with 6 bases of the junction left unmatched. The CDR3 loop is CASSLATGDVNEQFF. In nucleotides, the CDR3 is TGTGCCAGCAGCTTAGCTACAGGGGATGTTAATGAGCAGTTCTTC. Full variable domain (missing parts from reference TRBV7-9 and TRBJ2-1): DTGVSQNPRHKITKRGQNVTFRCDPISEHNRLYWYRQTLGQGPEFLTYFQNEAQLEKSRLLSDRFSAERPKGSFSTLEIQRTEQGDSAMYLCASSLATGDVNEQFFGPGTRLTVL.

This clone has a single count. In DNA, the CDR3 is TGTGCCACCGGGTGGTTAGCGGGAGCGACAGATACGCAGTATTTT. Its translation is CATGWLAGATDTQYF. The rearrangement links TRBV15 to TRBJ2-3; TRBD2 agrees at 9 bases. This CDR3 comprises 15 residues. J lost 3 bases, V lost 8 bases, and 9 bases had no gene match. The germline V gene has CDR1 LNHNV and CDR2 YYDKDF (reference sequence).

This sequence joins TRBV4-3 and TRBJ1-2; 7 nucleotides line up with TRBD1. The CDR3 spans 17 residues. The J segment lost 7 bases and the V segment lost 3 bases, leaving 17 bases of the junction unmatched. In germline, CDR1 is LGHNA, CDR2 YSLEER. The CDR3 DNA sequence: TGCGCCAGCAGCCACGACGCATTCCGGACAGGACTTCGTGGCTACACCTTC. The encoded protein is CASSHDAFRTGLRGYTF.

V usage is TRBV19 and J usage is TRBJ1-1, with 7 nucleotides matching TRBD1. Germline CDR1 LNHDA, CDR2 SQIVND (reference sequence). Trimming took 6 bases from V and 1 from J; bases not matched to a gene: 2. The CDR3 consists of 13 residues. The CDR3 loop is CASSRTGNTEAFF. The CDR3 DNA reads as TGTGCCAGTAGCCGGACAGGGAACACTGAAGCTTTCTTT.

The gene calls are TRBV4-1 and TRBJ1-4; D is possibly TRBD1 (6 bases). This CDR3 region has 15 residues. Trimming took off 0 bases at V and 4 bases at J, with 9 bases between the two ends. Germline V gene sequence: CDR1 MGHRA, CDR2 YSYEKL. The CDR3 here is CASSQEGHINEKLFF. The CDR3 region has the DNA TGCGCCAGCAGCCAAGAGGGACACATTAATGAAAAACTGTTTTTT.

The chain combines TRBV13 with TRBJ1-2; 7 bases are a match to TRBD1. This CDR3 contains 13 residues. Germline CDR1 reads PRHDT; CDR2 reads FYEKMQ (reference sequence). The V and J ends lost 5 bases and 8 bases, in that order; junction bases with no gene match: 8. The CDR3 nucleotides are TGTGCCAGCAGCCTGACAGGGACCTACGGCTACACCTTC. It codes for CASSLTGTYGYTF.

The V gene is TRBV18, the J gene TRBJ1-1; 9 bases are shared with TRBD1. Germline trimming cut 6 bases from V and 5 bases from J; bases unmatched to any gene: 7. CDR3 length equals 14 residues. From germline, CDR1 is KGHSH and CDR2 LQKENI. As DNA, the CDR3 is TGTGCCAGCTCCCTCAACAGGGGGCGGACTGAAGCTTTCTTT. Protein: CASSLNRGRTEAFF.

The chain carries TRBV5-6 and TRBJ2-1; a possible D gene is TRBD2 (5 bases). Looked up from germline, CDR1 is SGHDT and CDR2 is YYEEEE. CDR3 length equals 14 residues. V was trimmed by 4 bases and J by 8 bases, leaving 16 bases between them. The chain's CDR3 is CASSRRTPHHEQFF. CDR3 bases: TGTGCCAGCAGCCGTAGGACTCCCCATCATGAGCAGTTCTTC. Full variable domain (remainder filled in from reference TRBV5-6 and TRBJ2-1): DAGVTQSPTHLIKTRGQQVTLRCSPKSGHDTVSWYQQALGQGPQFIFQYYEEEERQRGNFPDRFSGHQFPNYSSELNVNALLLGDSALYLCASSRRTPHHEQFFGPGTRLTVL.

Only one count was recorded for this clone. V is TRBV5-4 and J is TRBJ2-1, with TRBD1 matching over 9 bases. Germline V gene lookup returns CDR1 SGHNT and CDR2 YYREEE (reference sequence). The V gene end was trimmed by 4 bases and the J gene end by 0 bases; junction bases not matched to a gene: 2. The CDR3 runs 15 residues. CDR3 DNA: TGTGCCAGCAGCCAGGGACAGGGCTCCTACAATGAGCAGTTCTTC. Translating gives CASSQGQGSYNEQFF. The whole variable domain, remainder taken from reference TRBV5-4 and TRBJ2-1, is ETGVTQSPTHLIKTRGQQVTLRCSSQSGHNTVSWYQQALGQGPQFIFQYYREEENGRGNFPPRFSGLQFPNYSSELNVNALELDDSALYLCASSQGQGSYNEQFFGPGTRLTVL.

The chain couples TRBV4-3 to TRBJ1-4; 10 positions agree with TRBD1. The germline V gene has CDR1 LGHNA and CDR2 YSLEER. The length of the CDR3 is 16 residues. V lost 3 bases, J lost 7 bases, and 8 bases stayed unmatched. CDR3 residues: CASSQGDRGLFEKLFF. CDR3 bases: TGCGCCAGCAGCCAGGGGGACAGGGGCTTATTTGAAAAACTGTTTTTT.

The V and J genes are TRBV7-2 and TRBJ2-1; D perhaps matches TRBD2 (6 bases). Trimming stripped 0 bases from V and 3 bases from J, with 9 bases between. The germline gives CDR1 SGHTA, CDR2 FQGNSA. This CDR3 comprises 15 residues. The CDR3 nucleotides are TGTGCCAGCAGCTTAGCTCGGCGGGGCTACAATGAGCAGTTCTTC. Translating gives CASSLARRGYNEQFF.